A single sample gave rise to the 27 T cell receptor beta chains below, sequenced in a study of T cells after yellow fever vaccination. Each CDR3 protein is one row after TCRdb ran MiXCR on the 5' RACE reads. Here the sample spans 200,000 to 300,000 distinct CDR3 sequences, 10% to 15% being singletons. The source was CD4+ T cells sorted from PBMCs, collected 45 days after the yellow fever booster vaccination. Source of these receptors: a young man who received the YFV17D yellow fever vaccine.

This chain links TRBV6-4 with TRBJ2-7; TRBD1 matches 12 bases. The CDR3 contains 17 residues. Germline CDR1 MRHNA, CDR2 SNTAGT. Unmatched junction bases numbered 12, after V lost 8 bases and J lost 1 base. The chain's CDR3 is CASSRGGGQGASYEQYF. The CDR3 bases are TGTGCCAGCTCCCGAGGGGGGGGACAGGGGGCTTCCTACGAGCAGTACTTC.

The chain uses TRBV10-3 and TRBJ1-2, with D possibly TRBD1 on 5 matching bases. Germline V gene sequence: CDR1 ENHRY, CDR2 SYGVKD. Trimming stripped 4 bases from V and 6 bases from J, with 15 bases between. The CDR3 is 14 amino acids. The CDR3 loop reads CAISVRRGGDGYTF. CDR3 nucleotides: TGTGCCATCAGTGTGAGGAGGGGCGGTGATGGCTACACCTTC.

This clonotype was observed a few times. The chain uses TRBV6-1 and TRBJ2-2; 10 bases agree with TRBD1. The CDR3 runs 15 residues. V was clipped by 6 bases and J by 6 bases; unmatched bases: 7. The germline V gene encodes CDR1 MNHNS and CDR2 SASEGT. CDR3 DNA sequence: TGTGCCAGCAGACCTGGGACAGGGGTGGCCGGGGAGCTGTTTTTT. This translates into CASRPGTGVAGELFF.

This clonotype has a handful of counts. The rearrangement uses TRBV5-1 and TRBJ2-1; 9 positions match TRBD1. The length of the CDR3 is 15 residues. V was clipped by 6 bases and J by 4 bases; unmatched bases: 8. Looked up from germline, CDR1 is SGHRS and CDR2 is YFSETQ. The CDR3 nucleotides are TGCGCCAGCACTTCTGGGACAGGGACGTACAATGAGCAGTTCTTC. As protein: CASTSGTGTYNEQFF. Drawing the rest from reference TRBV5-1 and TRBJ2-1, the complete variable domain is KAGVTQTPRYLIKTRGQQVTLSCSPISGHRSVSWYQQTPGQGLQFLFEYFSETQRNKGNFPGRFSGRQFSNSRSEMNVSTLELGDSALYLCASTSGTGTYNEQFFGPGTRLTVL.

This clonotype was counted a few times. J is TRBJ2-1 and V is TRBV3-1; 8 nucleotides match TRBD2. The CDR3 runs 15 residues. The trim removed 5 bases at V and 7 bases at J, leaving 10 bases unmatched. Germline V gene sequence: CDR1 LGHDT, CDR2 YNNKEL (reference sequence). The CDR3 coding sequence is TGTGCCAGCAGCGAAACGCCGGGAGGGCCGAATGAGCAGTTCTTC. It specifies CASSETPGGPNEQFF.

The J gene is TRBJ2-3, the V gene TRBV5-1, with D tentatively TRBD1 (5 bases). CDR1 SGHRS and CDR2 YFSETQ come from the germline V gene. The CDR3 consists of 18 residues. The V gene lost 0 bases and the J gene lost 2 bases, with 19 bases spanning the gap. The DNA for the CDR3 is TGCGCCAGCAGCTTGGATCCCGACAGTGAAGGCTTCACAGATACGCAGTATTTT. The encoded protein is CASSLDPDSEGFTDTQYF. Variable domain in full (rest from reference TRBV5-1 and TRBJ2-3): KAGVTQTPRYLIKTRGQQVTLSCSPISGHRSVSWYQQTPGQGLQFLFEYFSETQRNKGNFPGRFSGRQFSNSRSEMNVSTLELGDSALYLCASSLDPDSEGFTDTQYFGPGTRLTVL.

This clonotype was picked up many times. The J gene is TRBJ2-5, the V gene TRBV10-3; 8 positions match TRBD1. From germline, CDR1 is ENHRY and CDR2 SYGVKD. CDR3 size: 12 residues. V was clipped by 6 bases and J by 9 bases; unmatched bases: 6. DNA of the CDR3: TGTGCCATCAGCGGCCTACAGGGGGCCCAGTACTTC. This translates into CAISGLQGAQYF.

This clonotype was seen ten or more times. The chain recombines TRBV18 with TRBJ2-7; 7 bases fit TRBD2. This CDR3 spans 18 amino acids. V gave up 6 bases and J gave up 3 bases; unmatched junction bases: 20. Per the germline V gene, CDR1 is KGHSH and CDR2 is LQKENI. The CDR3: CASSQGGQSNLRFYEQYF. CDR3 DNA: TGTGCCAGCTCCCAGGGAGGGCAGTCAAACCTCCGTTTCTACGAGCAGTACTTC.

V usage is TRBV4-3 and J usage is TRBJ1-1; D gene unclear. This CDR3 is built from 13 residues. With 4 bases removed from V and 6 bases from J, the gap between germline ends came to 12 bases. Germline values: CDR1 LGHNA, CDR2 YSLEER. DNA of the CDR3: TGCGCCAGCAGCCCACGGCTGGGCGCTGAAGCTTTCTTT. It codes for CASSPRLGAEAFF.

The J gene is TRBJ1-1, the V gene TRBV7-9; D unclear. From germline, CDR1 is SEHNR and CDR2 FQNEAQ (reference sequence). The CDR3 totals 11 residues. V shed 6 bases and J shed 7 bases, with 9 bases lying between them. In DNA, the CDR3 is TGTGCCAGCAGTCCAAGAATTGAAGCTTTCTTT. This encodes CASSPRIEAFF.

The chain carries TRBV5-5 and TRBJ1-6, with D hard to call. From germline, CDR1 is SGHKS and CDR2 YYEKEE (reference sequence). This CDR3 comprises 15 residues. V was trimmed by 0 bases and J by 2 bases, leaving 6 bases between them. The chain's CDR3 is CASSLAGAYNSPLHF. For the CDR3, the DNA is TGTGCCAGCAGCTTGGCGGGTGCCTATAATTCACCCCTCCACTTT.

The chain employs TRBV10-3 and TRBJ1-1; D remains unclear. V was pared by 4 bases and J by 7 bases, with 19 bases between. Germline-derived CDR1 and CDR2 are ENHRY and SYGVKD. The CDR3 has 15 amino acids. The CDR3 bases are TGTGCCATCAGTGTGAAAGACCTTGCGGGGAATGAAGCTTTCTTT. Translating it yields CAISVKDLAGNEAFF.

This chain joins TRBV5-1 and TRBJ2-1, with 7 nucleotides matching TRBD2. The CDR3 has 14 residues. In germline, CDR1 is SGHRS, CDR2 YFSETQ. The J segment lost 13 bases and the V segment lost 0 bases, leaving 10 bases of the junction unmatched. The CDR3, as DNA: TGCGCCAGCAGCTTGGATGTGAGGGCGGGAGAACAGTTCTTC. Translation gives CASSLDVRAGEQFF. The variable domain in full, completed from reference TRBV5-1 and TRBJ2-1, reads KAGVTQTPRYLIKTRGQQVTLSCSPISGHRSVSWYQQTPGQGLQFLFEYFSETQRNKGNFPGRFSGRQFSNSRSEMNVSTLELGDSALYLCASSLDVRAGEQFFGPGTRLTVL.

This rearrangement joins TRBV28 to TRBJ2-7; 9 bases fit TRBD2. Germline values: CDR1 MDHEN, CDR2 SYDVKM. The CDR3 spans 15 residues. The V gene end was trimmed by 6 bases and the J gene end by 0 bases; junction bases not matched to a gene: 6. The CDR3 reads CASRATSGFSYEQYF. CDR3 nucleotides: TGTGCCAGCAGAGCAACTAGCGGGTTCTCCTACGAGCAGTACTTC.

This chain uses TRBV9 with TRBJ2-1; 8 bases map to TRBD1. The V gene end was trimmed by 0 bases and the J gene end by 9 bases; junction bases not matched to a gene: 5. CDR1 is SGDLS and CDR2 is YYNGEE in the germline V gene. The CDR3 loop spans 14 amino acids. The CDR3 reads CASSVGPGGGEQFF. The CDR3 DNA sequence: TGTGCCAGCAGCGTAGGCCCAGGGGGCGGTGAGCAGTTCTTC.

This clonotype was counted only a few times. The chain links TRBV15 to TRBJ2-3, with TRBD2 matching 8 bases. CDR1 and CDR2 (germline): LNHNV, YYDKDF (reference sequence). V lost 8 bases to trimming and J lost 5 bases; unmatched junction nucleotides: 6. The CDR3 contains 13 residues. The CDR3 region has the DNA TGTGCCACCTCGGGAGGGATCAAAGATACGCAGTATTTT. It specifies CATSGGIKDTQYF.

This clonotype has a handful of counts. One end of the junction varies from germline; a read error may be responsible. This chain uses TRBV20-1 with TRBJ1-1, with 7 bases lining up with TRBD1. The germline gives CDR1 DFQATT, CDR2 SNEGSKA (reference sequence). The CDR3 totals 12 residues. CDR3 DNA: TGCAGTGCAAGAGGGGGCTACACTGAAGCTTTCTTT. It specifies CSARGGYTEAFF.

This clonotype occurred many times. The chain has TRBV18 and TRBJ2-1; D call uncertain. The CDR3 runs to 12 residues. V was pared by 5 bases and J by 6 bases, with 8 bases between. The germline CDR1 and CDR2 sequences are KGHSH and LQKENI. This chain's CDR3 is CASSISGNEQFF. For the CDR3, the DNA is TGTGCCAGCTCAATTAGTGGCAATGAGCAGTTCTTC.

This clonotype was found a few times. The CDR3 protein is CATARYNEQFF. The CDR3 DNA sequence: TGTGCCACGGCCCGCTACAATGAGCAGTTCTTC. The chain links TRBV7-9 to TRBJ2-1; no clear D gene. V was pared by 10 bases and J by 3 bases, with 7 bases between. The CDR3 totals 11 residues. Germline V lookup: CDR1 SEHNR, CDR2 FQNEAQ (reference sequence).

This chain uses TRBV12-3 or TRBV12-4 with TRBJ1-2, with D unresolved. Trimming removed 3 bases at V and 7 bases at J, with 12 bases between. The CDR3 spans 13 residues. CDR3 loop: CASSFEGVPGYTF. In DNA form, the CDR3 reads TGTGCCAGCAGTTTTGAGGGAGTTCCTGGCTACACCTTC.

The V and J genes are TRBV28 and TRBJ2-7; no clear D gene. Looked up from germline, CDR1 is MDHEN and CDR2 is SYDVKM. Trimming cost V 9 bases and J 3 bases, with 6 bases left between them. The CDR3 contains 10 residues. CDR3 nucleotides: TGTGCCAGTCCCGACTACGAGCAGTACTTC. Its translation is CASPDYEQYF.

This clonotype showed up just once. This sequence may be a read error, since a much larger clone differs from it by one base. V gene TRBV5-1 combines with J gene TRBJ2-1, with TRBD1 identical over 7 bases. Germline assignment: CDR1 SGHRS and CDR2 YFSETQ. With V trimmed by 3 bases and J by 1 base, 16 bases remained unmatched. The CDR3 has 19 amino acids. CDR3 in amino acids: CASSSQGQPTTHSYNEQFF. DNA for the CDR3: TGCGCCAGCAGCTCGCAGGGACAGCCAACTACCCATTCCTACAATGAGCAGTTCTTC.

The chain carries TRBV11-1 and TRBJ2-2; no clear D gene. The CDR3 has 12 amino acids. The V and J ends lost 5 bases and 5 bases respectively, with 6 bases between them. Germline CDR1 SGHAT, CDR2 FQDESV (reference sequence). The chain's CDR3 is CASSPQTGELFF. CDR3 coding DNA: TGTGCCAGCAGCCCCCAAACCGGGGAGCTGTTTTTT.

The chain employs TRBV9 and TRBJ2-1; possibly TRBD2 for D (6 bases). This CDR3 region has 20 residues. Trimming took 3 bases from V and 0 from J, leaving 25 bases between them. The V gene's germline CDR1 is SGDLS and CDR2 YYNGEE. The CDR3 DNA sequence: TGTGCCAGCAGCGGGGCGGGAAGAAGTGAAGTCTTGCTCTCCTACAATGAGCAGTTCTTC. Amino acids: CASSGAGRSEVLLSYNEQFF.

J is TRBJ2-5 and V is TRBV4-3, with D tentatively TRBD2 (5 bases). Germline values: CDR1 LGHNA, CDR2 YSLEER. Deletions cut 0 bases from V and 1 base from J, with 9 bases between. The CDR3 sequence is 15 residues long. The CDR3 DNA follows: TGCGCCAGCAGCCAAGATCTTCGGGGCCAAGAGACCCAGTACTTC. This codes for CASSQDLRGQETQYF.

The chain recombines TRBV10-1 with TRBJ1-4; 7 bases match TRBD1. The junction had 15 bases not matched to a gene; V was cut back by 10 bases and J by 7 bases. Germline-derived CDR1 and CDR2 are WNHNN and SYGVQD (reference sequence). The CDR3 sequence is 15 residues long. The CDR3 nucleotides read TGCGCCACCCATGAGGGGGCAGGGTCGGTTGAAAAACTGTTTTTT. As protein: CATHEGAGSVEKLFF.

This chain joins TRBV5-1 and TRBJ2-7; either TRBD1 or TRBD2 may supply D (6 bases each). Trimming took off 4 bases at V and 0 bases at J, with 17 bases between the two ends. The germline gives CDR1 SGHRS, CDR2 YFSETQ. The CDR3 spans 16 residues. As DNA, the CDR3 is TGCGCCAGCAGCCAGCCCGAGGGGGGCTACTCCTACGAGCAGTACTTC. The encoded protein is CASSQPEGGYSYEQYF. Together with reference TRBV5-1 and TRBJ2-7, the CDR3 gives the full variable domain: KAGVTQTPRYLIKTRGQQVTLSCSPISGHRSVSWYQQTPGQGLQFLFEYFSETQRNKGNFPGRFSGRQFSNSRSEMNVSTLELGDSALYLCASSQPEGGYSYEQYFGPGTRLTVT.